This is a list of T cell receptor beta chains from one sample in a study of shared clonotypes between healthy human individuals. Using immunoSEQ multiplex PCR, the repertoire was profiled, and TCRdb retains in-frame clones only, with some absent. The sample includes hundreds of thousands of clones, around 77% seen only once; the top ten take around 11%. The sequencing sample was made of PBMCs. All receptors come from a woman aged 40 to 50 in good health. Some clones in this sample may be carry-over from other donors' samples. CDR3s include the opening cysteine and the closing phenylalanine or tryptophan. Each record gives: V gene, J gene, D gene, clone size, CDR3 protein, CDR3 DNA. The D gene is left open where the match is weak. Expanded clones are given a class, and other clones once, few, many or no size at all.

TRBV7-6	TRBJ2-7	TRBD1	-	CASSLATGWLGEQYF	TGTGCCAGCAGCTTGGCGACAGGGTGGTTGGGGGAGCAGTACTTC
TRBV7-9	TRBJ1-1	TRBD1	-	CASSLGTATEAFF	TGTGCCAGCAGCCTCGGGACAGCAACTGAAGCTTTCTTT
TRBV5-1	TRBJ1-1	TRBD1	-	CASSDRGHTEAFF	TGCGCCAGCAGCGACAGGGGGCATACTGAAGCTTTCTTT
TRBV19	TRBJ2-7	-	-	CASSIGISAGEQYF	TGTGCCAGTAGTATAGGAATTAGCGCCGGCGAGCAGTACTTC
TRBV9	TRBJ2-5	TRBD2	-	CASSVEGLAVQETQYF	TGTGCCAGCAGCGTAGAGGGACTAGCGGTACAAGAGACCCAGTACTTC
TRBV4-3	TRBJ1-1	-	-	CASSQPGAGTEAFF	TGCGCCAGCAGCCAACCAGGGGCTGGAACTGAAGCTTTCTTT
TRBV6-5	TRBJ2-2	TRBD1	-	CASSRQGTTGELFF	TGTGCCAGCAGCCGACAGGGTACGACCGGGGAGCTGTTTTTT
TRBV7-6	TRBJ2-5	-	-	CASSSTGQKAGTQYF	TGTGCCAGCAGCTCGACAGGTCAAAAGGCTGGGACCCAGTACTTC
TRBV4-2	TRBJ2-7	TRBD2	-	CASSLRLAGAYEQYF	TGTGCCAGCAGCCTTAGACTAGCGGGAGCCTACGAGCAGTACTTC
TRBV19	TRBJ1-1	-	-	CASSIRRENTEAFF	TGTGCCAGTAGTATACGGCGGGAGAACACTGAAGCTTTCTTT
TRBV29-1	TRBJ2-2	-	-	CSVGERYTGELFF	TGCAGCGTCGGCGAAAGGTACACCGGGGAGCTGTTTTTT
TRBV5-1	TRBJ2-3	-	-	CASSKEERTDTQYF	TGCGCCAGCAGCAAGGAGGAGCGCACAGATACGCAGTATTTT
TRBV6-5	TRBJ2-7	-	once	CASSRQASYEQYF	TGTGCCAGCAGTCGACAGGCGTCCTACGAGCAGTACTTC
TRBV10-3	TRBJ1-2	-	-	CAISEGYGDGYGYTF	TGTGCCATCAGTGAGGGGTATGGGGACGGCTATGGCTACACCTTC
TRBV6-6	TRBJ2-7	-	-	CASSYEGTAYEQYF	TGTGCCAGCAGTTACGAGGGTACCGCCTACGAGCAGTACTTC
TRBV7-3	TRBJ2-2	-	-	CASSLLASTNTGELFF	TGTGCCAGCAGCTTATTGGCTAGCACGAACACCGGGGAGCTGTTTTTT
TRBV21-1	TRBJ2-7	-	-	CASSKGLDKYEQYF	TGTGCCAGCAGCAAAGGCCTAGATAAATACGAGCAGTACTTC
TRBV30	TRBJ1-3	-	-	CAWSDPGRGSGNTIYF	TGTGCCTGGAGTGACCCCGGCAGGGGCTCTGGAAACACCATATATTTT
TRBV28	TRBJ2-1	TRBD1	-	CASSLPGTGPYNEQFF	TGTGCCAGCAGTCTCCCCGGGACAGGACCCTACAATGAGCAGTTCTTC
TRBV6-6	TRBJ2-5	-	-	CASSTKETQYF	TGTGCCAGCAGTACGAAAGAGACCCAGTACTTC
TRBV13	TRBJ2-7	TRBD2	-	CASSRRTSGSYEQYF	TGTGCCAGCAGCCGCCGGACTAGCGGTTCCTACGAGCAGTACTTC
TRBV5-8	TRBJ1-1	-	-	CASISDRRTEAFF	TGTGCCAGCATCTCCGACAGACGCACTGAAGCTTTCTTT
TRBV6-5	TRBJ2-6	-	-	CASSSGSGANVLTF	TGTGCCAGCAGTTCGGGATCTGGGGCCAACGTCTTGACTTTC
TRBV5-1	TRBJ1-4	-	-	CASSLRTGTQEKLFF	TGCGCCAGCAGTCTCCGTACCGGGACTCAAGAAAAACTGTTTTTT
TRBV28	TRBJ1-3	TRBD1	-	CASKGQGFISGNTIYF	TGTGCCAGCAAGGGACAGGGGTTTATCTCTGGAAACACCATATATTTT
TRBV18	TRBJ1-2	TRBD1	-	CASSPRGQRANYGYTF	TGTGCCAGCTCACCCCGGGGACAGCGAGCTAACTATGGCTACACCTTC
TRBV28	TRBJ2-7	TRBD1	-	CASSSQGQGYEQYF	TGTGCCAGCAGCTCCCAGGGACAGGGCTACGAGCAGTACTTC
TRBV2	TRBJ2-7	TRBD2	-	CASTPGASGSHEQYF	TGTGCCAGCACCCCAGGGGCTAGCGGGAGCCACGAGCAGTACTTC
TRBV6-1	TRBJ1-1	TRBD1	-	CASSDQQGARTEAFF	TGTGCCAGCAGTGACCAACAGGGGGCGAGAACTGAAGCTTTCTTT
TRBV5-1	TRBJ2-1	TRBD2	-	CASKRGLVRLAEHNEQFF	TGCGCCAGCAAACGGGGCCTAGTGAGACTAGCGGAGCACAATGAGCAGTTCTTC
TRBV14	TRBJ2-5	-	once	CASSPRASSKETQYF	TGTGCCAGCAGCCCCCGGGCTAGCAGCAAAGAGACCCAGTACTTC
TRBV11-2	TRBJ2-7	-	few	CASSLLGVNEQYF	TGTGCCAGCAGCTTATTAGGGGTCAACGAGCAGTACTTC